This T cell receptor (beta chain) was sequenced for a study of shared clonotypes between healthy human individuals. Overall study findings and caveats: Across subsets, estimated richness was generally greater for naive than for memory populations. There were few donors, and this limited the genetic and exposure-history diversity represented.

In germline, CDR1 is SGHNT, CDR2 YENEEA. With V trimmed by 8 bases and J by 2 bases, 9 bases remained unmatched. The CDR3 runs to 16 residues. Of note for this clone: What it binds is not known.

Running of the assay took place at deep level. Genomic DNA of each subset was evenly split across several immunoSEQ plates. TCRdb's table, derived via immunoSEQ multiplex PCR, lists solely in-frame clones and lacks some. There are some 2,500,000 clones in the sample; about 90% occur only once, and 0.37% lies in the top ten. The sequence was obtained from a man younger than 35 in good health. Some clones in this sample may be carry-over from other donors' samples. This chain connects TRBV11-3 to TRBJ2-5, with 12 nucleotides matching TRBD1. The specimen sequenced was naive CD4+ T cells from PBMCs. Subset here: CD45RA+ positively selected. CDR3 sequence: CASAPGQGALQETQYF. The CDR3, as DNA: TGTGCCAGCGCACCGGGACAGGGGGCGTTACAAGAGACCCAGTACTTC.